The present TCR beta chain was sequenced within a study of beta chain features in type 1 diabetes. The wider study: The examined sorted cells totaled fewer than 140 million across samples.

Overall study findings and caveats: Patients showed naive, central memory and Treg TCRB repertoires that appeared more similar than those of healthy donors. Fewer junction insertions and more nucleotide deletions appeared in type 1 diabetes patients.

Note on this clone: Its cognate antigen is unknown.

What was sequenced were expressed TCRB transcripts, since all of the isolated RNA had been reverse transcribed. About 3.6 million reads were obtained on average from naive, central memory and regulatory T cell samples. Sequencing was performed with immunoSEQ multiplex PCR; in TCRdb, only in-frame clones are kept and a portion is missing. This sample yields around 430,000 clones, of which approximately 28% are seen a single time; 0.05% to 0.065% belongs to the top ten. This CDR3 region has 18 residues. This TCR derives from a man between 18 and 29 years old in good health. The V and J genes are TRBV21-1 and TRBJ2-6; the DNA was not used to check the table's D call, TRBD1. TRBV21-1 is tagged as a pseudogene. The sample was naive CD4+ T cells from blood. CDR3 loop: CASEARGQGKSGANVLTF. CDR3 DNA sequence: TGTGCCAGCGAGGCTAGGGGACAGGGAAAATCTGGGGCCAACGTCCTGACTTTC.